This T cell receptor (beta chain) was observed in a study of blood T cells in healthy people across ages. Study overall: Using template switching, researchers captured about one barcoded beta molecule for each two T cells.

Then a second PCR, running roughly 7 to 11 cycles, was carried out with a sample-barcoded 5' primer and a J-beta primer mix. TCRdb fed the 5' RACE reads into MiXCR, producing one record per CDR3 protein. Of 700,000 to 1,000,000 distinct CDR3 sequences in the sample, around two fifths were seen once. With V trimmed by 6 bases and J by 11 bases, 39 bases remained unmatched. In germline, CDR1 is SGHAT, CDR2 FQNNGV. The CDR3 is 22 residues long. Points on this clonotype: Its antigen remains unidentified.

Overall study results and limits: Naive CD4+ cells and diversity were both higher in long-lived donors than in aged donors.

Sample donors were healthy Caucasian individuals that came from Russia, aged roughly 6 to 95. The V gene is TRBV11-2, the J gene TRBJ2-5; 7 nucleotides agree with TRBD2. This TCR was recovered from a man aged 60 to 69 in good health. Sequenced input: blood. The CDR3 region is CASSAFGHSGLVVGGGSNEQYF. In DNA form, the CDR3 reads TGTGCCAGCAGTGCCTTTGGGCATAGTGGACTAGTAGTGGGGGGGGGTAGCAATGAGCAGTACTTC.